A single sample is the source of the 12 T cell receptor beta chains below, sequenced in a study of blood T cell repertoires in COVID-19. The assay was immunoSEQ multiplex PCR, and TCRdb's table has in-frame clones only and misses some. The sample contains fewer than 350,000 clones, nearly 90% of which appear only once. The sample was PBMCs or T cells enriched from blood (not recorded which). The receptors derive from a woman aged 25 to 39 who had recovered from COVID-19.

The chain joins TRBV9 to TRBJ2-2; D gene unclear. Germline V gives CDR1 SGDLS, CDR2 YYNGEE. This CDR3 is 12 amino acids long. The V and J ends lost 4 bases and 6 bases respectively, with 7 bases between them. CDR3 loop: CASSPVPGELFF. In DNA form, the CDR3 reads TGTGCCAGCAGCCCGGTCCCCGGGGAGCTGTTTTTT.

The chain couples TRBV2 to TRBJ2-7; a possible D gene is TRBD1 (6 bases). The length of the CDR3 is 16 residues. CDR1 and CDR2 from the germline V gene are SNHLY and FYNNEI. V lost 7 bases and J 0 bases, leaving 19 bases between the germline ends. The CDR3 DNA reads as TGTGCCAGCACCGCCACGGGACATCTTACCTCCTACGAGCAGTACTTC. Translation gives CASTATGHLTSYEQYF.

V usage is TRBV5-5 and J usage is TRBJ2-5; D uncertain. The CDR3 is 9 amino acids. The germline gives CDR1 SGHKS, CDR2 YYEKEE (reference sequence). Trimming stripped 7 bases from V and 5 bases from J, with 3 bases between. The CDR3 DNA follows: TGTGCCAGCGAGGAGACCCAGTACTTC. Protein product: CASEETQYF.

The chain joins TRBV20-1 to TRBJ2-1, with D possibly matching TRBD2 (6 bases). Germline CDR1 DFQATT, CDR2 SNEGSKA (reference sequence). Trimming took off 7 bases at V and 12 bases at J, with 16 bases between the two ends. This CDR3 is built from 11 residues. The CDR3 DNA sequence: TGCAGTGTTGAGCCGGGAGTCGGGCAGTTCTTC. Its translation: CSVEPGVGQFF.

CDR3 DNA: TGTGCCAGCAGCCCGCAACTTAGTCGGTACAATGAGCAGTTCTTC. Encoded protein: CASSPQLSRYNEQFF. The V call is TRBV9, the J call TRBJ2-1; D ambiguous. CDR1 SGDLS and CDR2 YYNGEE come from the germline V gene. V shed 4 bases and J shed 4 bases, with 15 bases lying between them. The length of the CDR3 is 15 residues.

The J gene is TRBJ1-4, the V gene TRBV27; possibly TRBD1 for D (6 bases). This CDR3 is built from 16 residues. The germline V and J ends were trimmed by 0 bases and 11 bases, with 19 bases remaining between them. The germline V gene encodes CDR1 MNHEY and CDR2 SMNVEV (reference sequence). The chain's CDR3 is CASSLSIGGGLGKLFF. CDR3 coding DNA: TGTGCCAGCAGTTTATCGATTGGGGGGGGGCTCGGGAAACTGTTTTTT.

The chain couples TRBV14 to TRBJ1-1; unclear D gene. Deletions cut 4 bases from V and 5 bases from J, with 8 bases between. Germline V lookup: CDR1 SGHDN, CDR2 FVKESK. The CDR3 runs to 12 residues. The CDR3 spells CASSPSTTEAFF. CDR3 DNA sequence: TGTGCCAGCAGCCCCTCTACTACTGAAGCTTTCTTT.

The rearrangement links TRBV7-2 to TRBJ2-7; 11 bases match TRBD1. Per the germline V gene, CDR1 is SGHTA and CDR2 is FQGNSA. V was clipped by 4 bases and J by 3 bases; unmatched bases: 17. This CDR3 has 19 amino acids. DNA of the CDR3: TGTGCCAGCAGCTCCAAGAGGACAGGGGGCGCGTCGTCCTACTACGAGCAGTACTTC. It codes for CASSSKRTGGASSYYEQYF.

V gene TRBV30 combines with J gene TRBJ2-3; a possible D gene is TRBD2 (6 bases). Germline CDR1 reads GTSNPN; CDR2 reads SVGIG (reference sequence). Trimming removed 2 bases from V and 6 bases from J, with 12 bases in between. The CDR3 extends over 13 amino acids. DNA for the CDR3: TGTGCCTGGAGTAGGGACTGGCAGGATACGCAGTATTTT. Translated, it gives CAWSRDWQDTQYF.

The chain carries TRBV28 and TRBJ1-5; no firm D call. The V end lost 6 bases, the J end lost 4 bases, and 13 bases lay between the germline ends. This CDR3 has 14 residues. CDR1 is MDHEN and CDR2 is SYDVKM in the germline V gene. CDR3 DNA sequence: TGTGCCAGCAGCTTGGAGTGGGAGAATCAGCCCCAGCATTTT. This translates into CASSLEWENQPQHF. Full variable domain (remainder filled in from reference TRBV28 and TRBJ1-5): DVKVTQSSRYLVKRTGEKVFLECVQDMDHENMFWYRQDPGLGLRLIYFSYDVKMKEKGDIPEGYSVSREKKERFSLILESASTNQTSMYLCASSLEWENQPQHFGDGTRLSIL.

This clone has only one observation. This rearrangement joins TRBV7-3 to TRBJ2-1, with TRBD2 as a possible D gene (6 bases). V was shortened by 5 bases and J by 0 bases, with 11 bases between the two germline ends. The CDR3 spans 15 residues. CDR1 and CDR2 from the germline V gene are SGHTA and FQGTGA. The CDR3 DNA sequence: TGTGCCAGCAGCAGGGACTTCAGCTCCTACAATGAGCAGTTCTTC. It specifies CASSRDFSSYNEQFF.

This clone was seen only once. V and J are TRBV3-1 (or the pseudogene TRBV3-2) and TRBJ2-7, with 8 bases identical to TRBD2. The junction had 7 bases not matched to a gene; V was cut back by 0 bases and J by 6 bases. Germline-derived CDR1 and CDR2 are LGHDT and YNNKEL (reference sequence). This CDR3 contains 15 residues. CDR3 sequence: CASSQDQRELREQYF. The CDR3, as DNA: TGTGCCAGCAGCCAAGATCAGCGGGAGCTCCGCGAGCAGTACTTC.